Below are 24 T cell receptor beta chains sequenced from a single sample in a study of T-cell reconstitution after alpha-beta-depleted transplantation in children. Preparation of the TCRbeta library was carried out with unique molecular identifiers. From the PCR reads, TCRdb called clonotypes with MiXCR, one entry per CDR3 protein. Of just under 250,000 distinct CDR3 sequences in the sample, about 26% are singletons; the top ten hold approximately 2.5%. Sequenced material: PBMCs, taken before TCRalphabeta/CD19-depleted stem cell transplant. The receptors were gathered from a girl aged 2 to 10 with Fanconi anemia, due to receive a stem cell transplant.

The rearrangement joins TRBV20-1 to TRBJ2-7; TRBD1 might be the D (6 bases). The CDR3 runs to 13 residues. Germline V lookup: CDR1 DFQATT, CDR2 SNEGSKA (reference sequence). Trimming removed 6 bases at V and 6 bases at J, with 18 bases between. The CDR3 reads CSAATGYDREQYF. The CDR3 DNA is TGCAGTGCCGCAACAGGGTACGACCGCGAGCAGTACTTC.

This clonotype was observed at least ten times. This sequence joins TRBV9 and TRBJ2-1; 7 bases align to TRBD1. The CDR3 is 15 amino acids. Germline lookup yields CDR1 SGDLS and CDR2 YYNGEE. Trimming took 3 bases from V and 4 from J; bases not matched to a gene: 7. The CDR3 DNA reads as TGTGCCAGCAGCGGGACAGGACAGAATTACAATGAGCAGTTCTTC. Amino acids: CASSGTGQNYNEQFF.

CDR3 region: CASSPTSGDQETQYF. Written as DNA, the CDR3 is TGTGCCAGCAGTCCGACTAGCGGGGATCAAGAGACCCAGTACTTC. The chain recombines TRBV6-2 or TRBV6-3 with TRBJ2-5; 11 bases fit TRBD2. J was trimmed by 2 bases and V by 5 bases; bases with no gene match: 4. Germline assignment: CDR1 MNHEY and CDR2 SVGEGT. The CDR3 has 15 amino acids.

The chain is built from TRBV11-2 and TRBJ2-2; D uncertain. From germline, CDR1 is SGHAT and CDR2 FQNNGV. This CDR3 has 14 residues. V was pared by 0 bases and J by 2 bases, with 4 bases between. CDR3 in amino acids: CASSLEQNTGELFF. For the CDR3, the DNA is TGTGCCAGCAGCTTAGAACAAAACACCGGGGAGCTGTTTTTT.

V is TRBV6-2 or TRBV6-3 and J is TRBJ1-5; 8 bases map to TRBD1. CDR1 is MNHEY and CDR2 is SVGEGT in the germline V gene. The CDR3 extends over 18 amino acids. Trimming cost V 2 bases and J 4 bases; bases outside gene matches: 13. The CDR3 sequence is CASSYGWNDRGGNQPQHF. In nucleotides, the CDR3 is TGTGCCAGCAGTTACGGTTGGAACGACAGGGGAGGGAATCAGCCCCAGCATTTT.

This clonotype was found many times. The genes are TRBV27 and TRBJ2-1; D remains ambiguous. Germline lookup yields CDR1 MNHEY and CDR2 SMNVEV (reference sequence). V gave up 3 bases and J gave up 6 bases, with 9 bases separating them. CDR3 length: 13 residues. CDR3 DNA: TGTGCCAGCAGTTTTGGGGTGGGCAATGAGCAGTTCTTC. Its protein product is CASSFGVGNEQFF.

This clonotype came up many times. The rearrangement joins TRBV29-1 to TRBJ2-7, with D perhaps matching TRBD1 (6 bases). The CDR3 runs to 12 residues. V was trimmed by 6 bases and J by 4 bases, leaving 13 bases between them. Germline V gene sequence: CDR1 SQVTM, CDR2 ANQGSEA. The CDR3 protein is CSVQGFEYEQYF. The CDR3 nucleotides read TGCAGCGTACAGGGTTTCGAATACGAGCAGTACTTC.

The sample holds many counts of this clonotype. The chain uses TRBV24-1 and TRBJ2-1; D may be TRBD1 (5 bases). Per the germline V gene, CDR1 is KGHDR and CDR2 is SFDVKD. This CDR3 has 14 amino acids. Trimming took 1 base from V and 9 from J, leaving 12 bases between them. DNA for the CDR3: TGTGCCACCAGTGATTTCCCGGACACCCGTGAGCAGTTCTTC. Translating gives CATSDFPDTREQFF.

In its sample, this clonotype was seen many times. The V call is TRBV29-1, the J call TRBJ2-5; 10 positions match TRBD2. The V gene end was trimmed by 4 bases and the J gene end by 5 bases; junction bases not matched to a gene: 4. The V gene's germline CDR1 is SQVTM and CDR2 ANQGSEA. There are 13 residues in the CDR3. CDR3 protein: CSVVASGSETQYF. In DNA, the CDR3 is TGCAGCGTTGTGGCTAGCGGGAGTGAGACCCAGTACTTC.

The chain combines TRBV28 with TRBJ2-5, with TRBD1 identical over 12 bases. The V segment lost 5 bases and the J segment 3 bases; nucleotides outside the gene matches: 7. This CDR3 region has 16 residues. Germline CDR1 and CDR2: MDHEN and SYDVKM. CDR3 DNA sequence: TGTGCCAGCAGTCCCTCCGGGACAGGGGGCGAAGAGACCCAGTACTTC. Translating it yields CASSPSGTGGEETQYF.

The sample holds many counts of this clonotype. The chain is built from TRBV6-5 and TRBJ2-3; D is unresolved. Deletions cut 2 bases from V and 2 bases from J, with 8 bases between. The CDR3 is made up of 14 amino acids. The germline CDR1 and CDR2 sequences are MNHEY and SVGAGI. CDR3 nucleotides: TGTGCCAGCAGTTACCGGGTCCCCACAGATACGCAGTATTTT. Translation gives CASSYRVPTDTQYF.

This clonotype was detected many times. The rearrangement links TRBV4-2 to TRBJ2-1; 7 bases are a match to TRBD2. The CDR3 length is 18 residues. Looked up from germline, CDR1 is LGHNA and CDR2 is YNFKEQ. Trimming took 0 bases from V and 5 from J; bases not matched to a gene: 13. CDR3 DNA sequence: TGTGCCAGCAGCCAAGATCCCCAGCGGGGAATACTCGACAATGAGCAGTTCTTC. Its protein is CASSQDPQRGILDNEQFF.

This clonotype was observed many times. V and J are TRBV20-1 and TRBJ2-5, with 12 bases identical to TRBD2. The CDR3 is 16 amino acids. Germline V gene data show CDR1 as DFQATT and CDR2 as SNEGSKA (reference sequence). The V and J ends lost 4 bases and 5 bases, in that order; junction bases with no gene match: 11. DNA for the CDR3: TGCAGTGCTACCCCGTCTAGCGGGAGGGCGTGGGAGACCCAGTACTTC. This encodes CSATPSSGRAWETQYF.

The chain has TRBV5-1 and TRBJ1-3; TRBD1 agrees at 8 bases. Germline lookup yields CDR1 SGHRS and CDR2 YFSETQ. The CDR3 has 15 residues. The junction had 6 bases not matched to a gene; V was cut back by 4 bases and J by 3 bases. The CDR3 region has the DNA TGCGCCAGCAGCCACGGACAGGGTGGTGGAAACACCATATATTTT. Translation gives CASSHGQGGGNTIYF.

This rearrangement joins TRBV5-1 to TRBJ2-2; the D is unclear. From germline, CDR1 is SGHRS and CDR2 YFSETQ. V shed 3 bases and J shed 6 bases, with 6 bases lying between them. The CDR3 has 12 residues. In DNA form, the CDR3 reads TGCGCCAGCAGCTCTCCATCCGGGGAGCTGTTTTTT. This codes for CASSSPSGELFF.

V usage is TRBV27 and J usage is TRBJ2-7; no definite D call. The V gene lost 2 bases and the J gene lost 3 bases, with 8 bases spanning the gap. Germline loops: CDR1 MNHEY, CDR2 SMNVEV (reference sequence). CDR3 length: 13 amino acids. Here the CDR3 DNA reads TGTGCCAGCAGTTTAACGGTAGTCTACGAGCAGTACTTC. Translation: CASSLTVVYEQYF.

The chain is built from TRBV7-2 and TRBJ2-3; the D gene is possibly TRBD2 (5 bases). The CDR3 extends over 15 amino acids. Germline V gives CDR1 SGHTA, CDR2 FQGNSA. The V end was cut by 2 bases, the J end by 2 bases, with 11 bases between. The CDR3 bases are TGTGCCAGCAGCTTATCGCCGGGGTACACAGATACGCAGTATTTT. It encodes CASSLSPGYTDTQYF.

The genes are TRBV5-1 and TRBJ2-1; TRBD2 matches 12 bases. Per the germline V gene, CDR1 is SGHRS and CDR2 is YFSETQ. The CDR3 sequence is 16 residues long. J gave up 7 bases and V 0 bases, and 5 bases lay outside the gene matches. For the CDR3, the DNA is TGCGCCAGCAGCTTGGGGACTAGCGGGATGGAAAATGAGCAGTTCTTC. Its translation: CASSLGTSGMENEQFF.

This sequence joins TRBV20-1 and TRBJ2-7, with D possibly being TRBD1 or TRBD2 (5 bases each). V dropped 6 bases and J dropped 2 bases, with 20 bases sitting between them. This CDR3 is 15 amino acids long. From germline, CDR1 is DFQATT and CDR2 SNEGSKA (reference sequence). The CDR3 region has the DNA TGCAGTGCGTCTAGGTCCCGAGGGGCAACCTACGAGCAGTACTTC. As protein: CSASRSRGATYEQYF.

This clonotype was detected ten times or more. CDR3 in DNA: TGCAGCGTTGAAGGGCAGAGTAGCTCCTACAATGAGCAGTTCTTC. Translating gives CSVEGQSSSYNEQFF. The V call is TRBV29-1, the J call TRBJ2-1; D unresolved. The CDR3 has 15 amino acids. V was shortened by 1 base and J by 0 bases, with 10 bases between the two germline ends. Germline-derived CDR1 and CDR2 are SQVTM and ANQGSEA.

CDR3 amino acids: CASSLRSGTEGDGEQFF. As DNA, the CDR3 is TGTGCCAGCAGCTTAAGGTCCGGGACTGAGGGGGATGGCGAGCAGTTCTTC. The chain combines TRBV7-3 with TRBJ2-1; tentatively, D is TRBD1 or TRBD2 (6 bases each). V lost 1 base, J lost 10 bases, and 23 bases lay in between. This CDR3 region has 17 residues. Germline V lookup: CDR1 SGHTA, CDR2 FQGTGA.

This clonotype came up many times. The chain employs TRBV7-9 and TRBJ2-7, with D unresolved. Germline loops: CDR1 SEHNR, CDR2 FQNEAQ (reference sequence). The CDR3 covers 13 residues. Trimming stripped 5 bases from V and 4 bases from J, with 12 bases between. The CDR3: CASSAPNLYEQYF. Here the CDR3 DNA reads TGTGCCAGCAGCGCCCCTAACCTTTACGAGCAGTACTTC.

This clonotype was detected only a few times. The V call is TRBV7-3, the J call TRBJ2-2; unclear D gene. From germline, CDR1 is SGHTA and CDR2 FQGTGA. The CDR3 runs to 14 residues. V was clipped by 1 base and J by 4 bases, with 7 bases between them. The CDR3 spells CASSLIPSTGELFF. CDR3 bases: TGTGCCAGCAGCTTAATTCCCAGCACCGGGGAGCTGTTTTTT.

V and J are TRBV11-2 and TRBJ2-7; D unclear. CDR3 length: 13 residues. V lost 4 bases and J 3 bases, leaving 10 bases between the germline ends. The germline V gene encodes CDR1 SGHAT and CDR2 FQNNGV. The CDR3 DNA follows: TGTGCCAGCAGCTATTATAGGTTCTACGAGCAGTACTTC. Protein sequence: CASSYYRFYEQYF. The entire variable domain, with the rest obtained from reference TRBV11-2 and TRBJ2-7, is as follows: EAGVAQSPRYKIIEKRQSVAFWCNPISGHATLYWYQQILGQGPKLLIQFQNNGVVDDSQLPKDRFSAERLKGVDSTLKIQPAKLEDSAVYLCASSYYRFYEQYFGPGTRLTVT.